This is a list of T cell receptor beta chains from one sample in a study of OX40 agonist ivuxolimab in advanced cancers. The repertoire was sequenced with immunoSEQ multiplex PCR; TCRdb's copy has only in-frame clones and lacks some. The data show around 60,000 clones, 75% to 90% seen once. Sequenced here: CD4+ or CD8+ T cells sorted from blood, sampled in a trial of the OX40 agonist ivuxolimab. The receptors here all came from an adult with an advanced solid tumor such as melanoma, head and neck, liver or kidney cancer. Both conserved end residues are part of each CDR3.

TRBJ2-7,TRBV5-1,CASRTQDSYEQYF
TRBJ1-1,TRBV5-8,CASPSGPEAFF
TRBJ2-7,TRBV29-1,CSVASDTAYEQYF
TRBJ2-2,TRBV27,CASSGTGELFF
TRBJ2-1,TRBV7-3,CASSLMGYNEQFF
TRBJ1-2,TRBV9,CASSPRDLVNYGYTF
TRBJ1-2,TRBV4-1,CASSQDPGSAANYGYTF
TRBJ2-7,TRBV27,CASSLSGIAEQYF
TRBJ2-7,TRBV19,CASSILPLTVASSYEQYF
TRBJ1-1,TRBV30,CAWTPGGAEAFF
TRBJ1-1,TRBV19,CASIDSMNTEAFF
TRBJ2-5,TRBV28,CASSWGKYQETQYF
TRBJ2-1,TRBV7-3,CASSPLGGDNEQFF
TRBJ1-1,TRBV7-8,CASSLTRGGLTEAFF
TRBJ2-7,TRBV13,CASSLEVTYEQYF
TRBJ2-1,TRBV5-8,CASSPGSYNEQFF
TRBJ2-1,TRBV5-6,CASSVWTSGANEQFF
TRBJ2-2,TRBV11-3,CASSPNTGELFF
TRBJ2-5,TRBV7-9,CASSSTGAYQETQYF
TRBJ1-1,TRBV6-5,CASSYTGRNTEAFF
TRBJ1-2,TRBV11-2,CASSLDSPYGYTF
TRBJ2-5,TRBV9,CASSSREGLETQYF
TRBJ2-4,TRBV2,CASSRDRGLTAKNIQYF
TRBJ2-1,TRBV10-3,CAISDGTSGRNEQFF
TRBJ2-1,TRBV2,CASTKSGDRQFF
TRBJ2-1,TRBV27,CASTGTAYNEQFF
TRBJ1-5,TRBV27,CASRTAISNQPQHF
TRBJ2-7,TRBV6-5,CASSYQDRGYEQYF
TRBJ2-2,TRBV7-3,CASSLAPLQDGELFF
TRBJ2-2,TRBV7-2,CASSPGGAGELFF
TRBJ2-7,TRBV5-4,CASRPGTGGYYEQYF
TRBJ2-7,TRBV30,CAWADPSSPYEQYF
TRBJ2-7,TRBV5-4,CASSPAISYEQYF
TRBJ1-1,TRBV6-1,CASAWIEAFF
TRBJ1-2,TRBV29-1,CSVEVPAGYNYGYTF
TRBJ2-4,TRBV30,CAWDGVLAKNIQYF